This note documents a single T cell receptor beta chain sequence. Its antigen is undetermined. The entry originates in a study of shared clonotypes between healthy human individuals. General study points: Apart from blood, nothing was sampled; tissue repertoires likely differ. Across subsets, estimated richness was generally greater for naive than for memory populations. Though the depth was large, rarefaction showed that sorted-subset sequencing was incomplete.

Assay used: immunoSEQ multiplex PCR; TCRdb lists only in-frame clones, some missing. The table records about 700,000 clones, approximately 74% of them present only once. V gave up 5 bases and J gave up 2 bases; unmatched junction bases: 6. This CDR3 spans 15 amino acids. Germline CDR1 and CDR2: LNHNV and YYDKDF (reference sequence). This sequence was found in a woman under 40 in good health. The material sequenced was memory CD4+ T cells sorted from blood. Stated subset: CD45RA-negative fraction. The V call is TRBV15, the J call TRBJ2-7, with 10 bases matching TRBD2. CDR3 in amino acids: CATSRLAGVPYEQYF. CDR3 nucleotides: TGTGCCACCAGCCGGCTAGCGGGAGTTCCCTACGAGCAGTACTTC.